This T cell receptor beta chain was retrieved from a study of a mutant IDH1 vaccine in newly diagnosed glioma. The overall study: The start of vaccination came 4-6 weeks after radiotherapy alone, or with temozolomide cycles.

Time point specified: week 47, end of study. In every dose of vaccine, 300 ug of mutant IDH1 20-mer peptide was given alongside topical imiquimod. Sequenced by immunoSEQ multiplex PCR; TCRdb stores in-frame clones only, minus some. The table has around 61,000 clones, roughly 76% seen once. Study-wide findings and caveats: Apparently, pseudoprogression bore no relation to changes among the top peripheral T cell clonotypes.

The CDR3 totals 15 residues. V lost 8 bases and J lost 0, with 11 bases in between. The germline gives CDR1 SNHLY, CDR2 FYNNEI. This clone has only one observation. The antigen remains unidentified. The rearrangement joins TRBV2 to TRBJ2-6; possibly TRBD1 or TRBD2 for D (6 bases each). Sample: PBMCs, taken from a glioma patient whose treatment included an IDH1 peptide vaccine. The source of this sequence is a man aged 45 to 65 with glioma. The CDR3 DNA sequence: TGTGCCAGCTCAGAGGGGGGCTCTGGGGCCAACGTCCTGACTTTC. Its protein is CASSEGGSGANVLTF.